This TCR beta chain was sequenced in a study of response to subunit inactivated influenza vaccine. Overall study results and limits: That few new T cells are recruited by each seasonal influenza vaccination was the authors' suggestion.

Germline values: CDR1 GTSNPN, CDR2 SVGIG (reference sequence). V lost 5 bases and J lost 8; bases outside the gene matches: 7. The CDR3 length is 13 residues. Concerning this clonotype itself: Its cognate antigen is unknown.

Each CDR3 protein is one row after TCRdb ran MiXCR on the RT-PCR reads. Among roughly 700,000 distinct CDR3 sequences listed, approximately 14% were seen once. This sequence joins TRBV30 and TRBJ2-1, with 9 bases lining up with TRBD1. Material: PBMCs from blood, obtained 12 days after vaccination. This clonotype was sampled from a man in his forties or fifties who received an inactivated influenza vaccine. CDR3 in amino acids: CAWWEQGADEQFF. The CDR3, as DNA: TGTGCCTGGTGGGAACAGGGGGCGGATGAGCAGTTCTTC.